One sample yielded the 5 T cell receptor beta chains listed below, sequenced in a study of T cell responses to AZD1222 COVID-19 vaccine. Sequenced by immunoSEQ multiplex PCR; TCRdb stores in-frame clones only, minus some. The sample shows about 160,000 clones, under 95% of them seen only once. Sequencing used peripheral blood, obtained 28 days after the second AZD1222 dose. The receptors derive from an adult who received the AZD1222 COVID-19 vaccine.

This chain connects TRBV11-3 to TRBJ1-5; D is perhaps TRBD1 (6 bases). Germline V gene data show CDR1 as SGHNT and CDR2 as YENEEA. V lost 1 base to trimming and J lost 5 bases, with 9 bases between them. This CDR3 is 14 amino acids long. DNA of the CDR3: TGTGCCAGCAGCTTAGGGGGGGCTGATCAGCCCCAGCATTTT. Translated, it gives CASSLGGADQPQHF.

V is TRBV7-2 and J is TRBJ1-5, with a possible D match to TRBD1 (6 bases). This CDR3 contains 14 residues. The germline V gene has CDR1 SGHTA and CDR2 FQGNSA. V was shortened by 7 bases and J by 4 bases, with 14 bases between the two germline ends. This CDR3 reads CASTPGVGNQPQHF. CDR3 in DNA: TGTGCCAGCACCCCAGGGGTAGGAAATCAGCCCCAGCATTTT.

The chain couples TRBV2 to TRBJ1-3; TRBD1 might be the D (6 bases). The CDR3 totals 15 residues. V was cut by 9 bases and J by 4 bases, with 19 bases left in between. Looked up from germline, CDR1 is SNHLY and CDR2 is FYNNEI. The CDR3, as DNA: TGTGCCAGTGGGCCGGGGGGCCAAGGAGGAAACACCATATATTTT. It is translated as CASGPGGQGGNTIYF.

The chain joins TRBV28 to TRBJ1-2; D is unresolved. The V gene lost 4 bases and the J gene lost 8 bases, with 11 bases spanning the gap. Germline V CDR1 and CDR2: MDHEN, SYDVKM. The CDR3 loop spans 12 amino acids. As DNA, the CDR3 is TGTGCCAGCAGTTCCCGAGTGGAAGGCTACACCTTC. Translation: CASSSRVEGYTF.

The V call is TRBV5-1, the J call TRBJ1-4; no firm D call. Germline lookup yields CDR1 SGHRS and CDR2 YFSETQ. With 2 bases removed from V and 3 bases from J, the gap between germline ends came to 8 bases. The length of the CDR3 is 14 residues. The CDR3 loop reads CASSLDPANEKLFF. The CDR3 nucleotides are TGCGCCAGCAGCTTAGACCCTGCTAATGAAAAACTGTTTTTT.